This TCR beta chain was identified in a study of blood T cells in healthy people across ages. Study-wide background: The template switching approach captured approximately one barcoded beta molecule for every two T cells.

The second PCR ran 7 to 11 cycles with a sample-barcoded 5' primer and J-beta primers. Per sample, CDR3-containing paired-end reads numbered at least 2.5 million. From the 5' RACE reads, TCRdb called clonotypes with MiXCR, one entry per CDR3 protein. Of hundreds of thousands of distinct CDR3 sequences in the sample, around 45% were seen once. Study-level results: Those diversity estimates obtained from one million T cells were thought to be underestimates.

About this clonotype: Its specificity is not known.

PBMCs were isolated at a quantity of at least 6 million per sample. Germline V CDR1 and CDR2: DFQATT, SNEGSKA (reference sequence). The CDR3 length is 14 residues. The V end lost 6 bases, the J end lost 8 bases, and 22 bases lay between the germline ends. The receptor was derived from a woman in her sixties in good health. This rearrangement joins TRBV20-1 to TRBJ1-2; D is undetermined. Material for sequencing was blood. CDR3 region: CSAPPGTRLDGYTF. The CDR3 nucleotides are TGCAGTGCCCCCCCGGGAACCAGACTCGACGGCTACACCTTC.